The 26 T cell receptor beta chains listed next were all sequenced from one sample in a study of CD8 T cells in Susac syndrome (dated by TCRdb to about 2019). To prepare the library, the immunoSEQ multiplex PCR assay was applied. RNA was extracted using the RNeasy kit, and about 0.5 to 1 ug of the RNA was reverse transcribed with random hexamers. TCRdb ran its own pipeline on the public reads, namely fastp trimming at Q25 and MiXCR clone calling, and kept in-frame beta chains. Records with the same CDR3 protein are collapsed into one entry carrying the most frequent genes and DNA. This sample holds about 190,000 distinct CDR3 sequences; roughly 94% were observed only once. The biggest ten clones account for 0.15% to 0.2% of the sample. Source material: CD8+ T cells from PBMCs. The origin of the receptors is a human donor with Susac syndrome.

This clonotype was counted a single time. V is TRBV28 and J is TRBJ1-2; unclear D gene. CDR1 MDHEN and CDR2 SYDVKM come from the germline V gene. CDR3 length equals 10 residues. Trimming shortened V by 8 bases and J by 2 bases, and 3 bases separated the two germline ends. The CDR3: CASLNYGYTF. The CDR3 bases are TGTGCCAGCCTAAACTATGGCTACACCTTC.

The chain employs TRBV20-1 and TRBJ2-3; 8 positions match TRBD2. V was clipped by 3 bases and J by 4 bases; unmatched bases: 6. The CDR3 contains 14 residues. From germline, CDR1 is DFQATT and CDR2 SNEGSKA (reference sequence). This CDR3 reads CSARAGGRADTQYF. DNA for the CDR3: TGCAGTGCTAGGGCGGGGGGCCGGGCAGATACGCAGTATTTT.

The chain combines TRBV5-4 with TRBJ2-3; 11 nucleotides line up with TRBD2. The CDR3 is made up of 17 amino acids. V shed 0 bases and J 2 bases; nucleotides not matched to a gene: 5. Germline V gene data show CDR1 as SGHNT and CDR2 as YYREEE (reference sequence). CDR3 nucleotide sequence: TGTGCCAGCAGCTTGGAATTAGCGGGGGGGAACACAGATACGCAGTATTTT. This translates into CASSLELAGGNTDTQYF.

This clonotype has more than one count but fewer than ten. This sequence joins TRBV27 and TRBJ1-5; D is ambiguous. The CDR3 sequence is 13 residues long. Germline CDR1 reads MNHEY; CDR2 reads SMNVEV (reference sequence). Between the trimmed V and J ends, which lost 3 bases and 4 bases, there was a span of 7 bases. CDR3 DNA: TGTGCCAGCAGTTTCGGCCAGAATCAGCCCCAGCATTTT. Translating gives CASSFGQNQPQHF.

The gene calls are TRBV9 and TRBJ1-2, with TRBD1 matching over 7 bases. Germline CDR1 is SGDLS and CDR2 is YYNGEE. V gave up 3 bases and J gave up 3 bases; unmatched junction bases: 8. The CDR3 runs to 15 residues. CDR3 loop: CASSASTGIDYGYTF. The CDR3 coding sequence is TGTGCCAGCAGCGCTTCGACAGGGATCGACTATGGCTACACCTTC.

The chain links TRBV13 to TRBJ1-2, with D hard to call. Per the germline V gene, CDR1 is PRHDT and CDR2 is FYEKMQ (reference sequence). The CDR3 consists of 16 residues. Trimming shortened V by 0 bases and J by 6 bases, and 17 bases separated the two germline ends. CDR3 coding DNA: TGTGCCAGCAGCTTAGGGTATGAGGGCAATGTTGATGGCTACACCTTC. Translating gives CASSLGYEGNVDGYTF.

This sequence joins TRBV7-6 and TRBJ2-7; no reliable D call. The CDR3 runs to 12 residues. The germline V gene has CDR1 SGHVS and CDR2 FNYEAQ. Trimming shortened V by 4 bases and J by 3 bases, and 7 bases separated the two germline ends. Written as DNA, the CDR3 is TGTGCCAGCAGCTCAGTTGACTACGAGCAGTACTTC. Amino acids: CASSSVDYEQYF.

V is TRBV11-2 and J is TRBJ2-3; a possible D gene is TRBD2 (6 bases). In germline, CDR1 is SGHAT, CDR2 FQNNGV. With 6 bases removed from V and 4 bases from J, the gap between germline ends came to 23 bases. This CDR3 region has 17 residues. CDR3 coding DNA: TGTGCCAGCAGGGGGGACTCTACGACCCCACTAGCAGATACGCAGTATTTT. Protein product: CASRGDSTTPLADTQYF.

This rearrangement joins TRBV5-8 to TRBJ1-5; perhaps TRBD1 as D (6 bases). V lost 7 bases and J lost 7, with 12 bases in between. CDR3 length: 12 residues. Germline CDR1 is SGHTS and CDR2 is YDEGEE. This CDR3 reads CASVRGEQPQHF. The CDR3 coding sequence is TGTGCCAGCGTCAGGGGAGAACAGCCCCAGCATTTT.

The chain combines TRBV7-9 with TRBJ2-5; no definite D call. This CDR3 is 14 amino acids long. Germline lookup yields CDR1 SEHNR and CDR2 FQNEAQ (reference sequence). V was pared by 1 base and J by 4 bases, with 10 bases between. The CDR3 reads CASSLVVVVETQYF. CDR3 nucleotide sequence: TGTGCCAGCAGCTTAGTCGTCGTGGTAGAGACCCAGTACTTC.

The CDR3, as DNA: TGTGCCAGCAGCAGGGACTCCTCCTATTCACCCCTCCACTTT. Its protein product is CASSRDSSYSPLHF. The chain has TRBV27 and TRBJ1-6; D is possibly TRBD1 (5 bases). The CDR3 covers 14 residues. The V gene's germline CDR1 is MNHEY and CDR2 SMNVEV (reference sequence). With 6 bases removed from V and 8 bases from J, the gap between germline ends came to 14 bases.

The chain carries TRBV4-1 and TRBJ2-7, with D possibly TRBD1 on 6 matching bases. V lost 3 bases and J lost 6, with 15 bases in between. Germline loops: CDR1 MGHRA, CDR2 YSYEKL. The CDR3 runs to 14 residues. CDR3 residues: CASSHTGTSSEQYF. In DNA form, the CDR3 reads TGCGCCAGCAGCCACACCGGGACATCGTCCGAGCAGTACTTC.

The chain uses TRBV4-1 and TRBJ2-1; D not resolved. Trimming took off 0 bases at V and 6 bases at J, with 9 bases between the two ends. The CDR3 is made up of 14 amino acids. The V gene's germline CDR1 is MGHRA and CDR2 YSYEKL. CDR3 nucleotide sequence: TGCGCCAGCAGCCAAGATATGACCGCCAATGAGCAGTTCTTC. Its protein product is CASSQDMTANEQFF.

V gene TRBV4-1 combines with J gene TRBJ1-4; weak D call: TRBD1 (6 bases). CDR1 and CDR2 (germline): MGHRA, YSYEKL. Trimming stripped 1 base from V and 7 bases from J, with 13 bases between. This CDR3 is 15 amino acids long. The CDR3 sequence: CASSQVSGAGEKLFF. CDR3 sequence (DNA): TGCGCCAGCAGCCAAGTGTCAGGGGCGGGTGAAAAACTGTTTTTT.

V and J are TRBV13 and TRBJ2-7; D gene ambiguous. V was cut by 5 bases and J by 0 bases, with 14 bases left in between. In germline, CDR1 is PRHDT, CDR2 FYEKMQ (reference sequence). The CDR3 runs 15 residues. Here the CDR3 DNA reads TGTGCCAGCAGCCCGCATCCGAGTCTCTCCTACGAGCAGTACTTC. It encodes CASSPHPSLSYEQYF.

This chain links TRBV3-1 with TRBJ2-7; 11 nucleotides agree with TRBD2. Unmatched junction bases numbered 2, after V lost 4 bases and J lost 3 bases. The CDR3 contains 14 residues. From germline, CDR1 is LGHDT and CDR2 YNNKEL (reference sequence). In DNA form, the CDR3 reads TGTGCCAGCAGCCCACTAGCGGGAGTCTACGAGCAGTACTTC. Its translation is CASSPLAGVYEQYF.

This CDR3 is CSATGQGYEQYF. The CDR3, as DNA: TGCAGTGCTACAGGACAGGGCTACGAGCAGTACTTC. The chain recombines TRBV20-1 with TRBJ2-7; 8 bases match TRBD1. CDR3 length: 12 residues. CDR1 is DFQATT, CDR2 SNEGSKA, per germline (reference sequence). Losses at the gene ends were 4 bases for V and 3 bases for J; bases not matched to a gene: 2.

This clonotype was found a few times. The chain joins TRBV25-1 to TRBJ2-5; D might be TRBD1 (5 bases). Trimming stripped 5 bases from V and 5 bases from J, with 12 bases between. CDR1 MGHDK and CDR2 SYGVNS come from the germline V gene. The CDR3 consists of 13 residues. CDR3 sequence: CASSRQGGETQYF. The DNA for the CDR3 is TGTGCCAGCAGTAGGCAGGGTGGGGAGACCCAGTACTTC.

The chain joins TRBV29-1 to TRBJ1-1, with D unclear. Between the trimmed V and J ends, which lost 1 base and 8 bases, there was a span of 8 bases. Germline values: CDR1 SQVTM, CDR2 ANQGSEA. The CDR3 totals 11 residues. The CDR3: CSVEGLREAFF. The CDR3 bases are TGCAGCGTTGAAGGGCTTAGGGAAGCTTTCTTT.

J is TRBJ1-2 and V is TRBV7-2; D is uncertain. V gave up 3 bases and J gave up 10 bases, with 21 bases separating them. Germline V lookup: CDR1 SGHTA, CDR2 FQGNSA. This CDR3 has 15 amino acids. This CDR3 is CASSFMEWTGSDYTF. For the CDR3, the DNA is TGTGCCAGCAGCTTTATGGAGTGGACCGGGAGTGACTACACCTTC.

This sequence joins TRBV12-3 or TRBV12-4 and TRBJ2-1; D not certain. The V end lost 6 bases, the J end lost 6 bases, and 21 bases lay between the germline ends. This CDR3 comprises 16 residues. The CDR3 nucleotides read TGTGCCAGCAGGACCGACGCTCTTAAGGTATCCAATGAGCAGTTCTTC. This encodes CASRTDALKVSNEQFF.

The V and J genes are TRBV5-1 and TRBJ2-7, with D perhaps being TRBD1 or TRBD2 (5 bases each). This CDR3 has 14 amino acids. The germline CDR1 and CDR2 sequences are SGHRS and YFSETQ. Trimming left V 5 bases short and J 2 bases short, with 14 bases between. The CDR3, as DNA: TGCGCCAGCAGGGCCGGGACGACGGCCTACGAGCAGTACTTC. Protein product: CASRAGTTAYEQYF.

The chain uses TRBV2 and TRBJ2-7, with a possible D match to TRBD1 (6 bases). V gave up 6 bases and J gave up 1 base, with 16 bases separating them. The CDR3 sequence is 15 residues long. Germline-derived CDR1 and CDR2 are SNHLY and FYNNEI. CDR3 sequence reads: CASSLTRDTSYEQYF. The CDR3 coding sequence is TGTGCCAGCAGCTTAACCCGGGACACGTCCTACGAGCAGTACTTC. Combining the CDR3 with reference TRBV2 and TRBJ2-7 gives the whole variable domain EPEVTQTPSHQVTQMGQEVILRCVPISNHLYFYWYRQILGQKVEFLVSFYNNEISEKSEIFDDQFSVERPDGSNFTLKIRSTKLEDSAMYFCASSLTRDTSYEQYFGPGTRLTVT.

The chain employs TRBV7-9 and TRBJ2-7, with 8 bases fitting TRBD1. Germline trimming cut 5 bases from V and 6 bases from J; bases unmatched to any gene: 6. CDR1 and CDR2 (germline): SEHNR, FQNEAQ (reference sequence). The CDR3 extends over 13 amino acids. This chain's CDR3 is CASSPGGTGEQYF. The CDR3 DNA sequence: TGTGCCAGCAGCCCAGGAGGGACAGGCGAGCAGTACTTC.

This clonotype was seen only once. The chain joins TRBV6-2 or TRBV6-3 to TRBJ1-1; possibly TRBD1 for D (5 bases). Trimming stripped 7 bases from V and 5 bases from J, with 11 bases between. This CDR3 is 12 amino acids long. Germline loops: CDR1 MNHEY, CDR2 SVGEGT. CDR3 bases: TGTGCCAGCACCTGGGGGAGGACTGAAGCTTTCTTT. It encodes CASTWGRTEAFF.

The chain is built from TRBV4-1 and TRBJ2-1; 12 nucleotides align to TRBD2. This CDR3 has 15 residues. CDR1 MGHRA and CDR2 YSYEKL come from the germline V gene. Losses at the gene ends were 4 bases for V and 8 bases for J; bases not matched to a gene: 6. The chain's CDR3 is CASSRTSGGSDEQFF. CDR3 nucleotide sequence: TGCGCCAGCAGCCGAACTAGCGGGGGGTCGGATGAGCAGTTCTTC.